The 27 T cell receptor beta chains presented below share a single source sample, sequenced in a study of response to subunit inactivated influenza vaccine (dated by TCRdb to the late 2010s). The library was made by RT-PCR. Sequenced using an Illumina HiSeq 2500. TCRdb reran the public reads through fastp at Q25 and MiXCR, keeping productive beta chains. Each entry merges the rows of one CDR3 protein and shows their most common DNA and genes. For this sample there are 450,000 to 600,000 distinct CDR3 sequences; approximately 15% appear just once. Approximately 3% of the sample is in the top ten clones. The sequencing here drew on CD4+ T cells sorted from PBMCs, taken around 25 months after vaccination. The receptors shown here come from a man aged 45 to 75 who received an inactivated influenza vaccine. Donor details come from another sample of the same person, matched by shared clones.

This chain uses TRBV20-1 with TRBJ2-2, with TRBD2 as a possible D gene (6 bases). Trimming removed 6 bases from V and 2 bases from J, with 16 bases in between. From germline, CDR1 is DFQATT and CDR2 SNEGSKA (reference sequence). The CDR3 length is 15 residues. CDR3 sequence (DNA): TGCAGTGCAAAATCGGGACTCTTAAACACCGGGGAGCTGTTTTTT. This gives the protein CSAKSGLLNTGELFF.

The genes are TRBV24-1 and TRBJ1-3; TRBD1 might be the D (5 bases). Germline CDR1 is KGHDR and CDR2 is SFDVKD. The CDR3 extends over 15 amino acids. V was clipped by 3 bases and J by 4 bases, with 12 bases between them. CDR3 nucleotide sequence: TGTGCCACCAGTGATCCCAGGGCCTCCGGAAACACCATATATTTT. Translating it yields CATSDPRASGNTIYF.

The genes are TRBV30 and TRBJ2-7; 9 nucleotides agree with TRBD1. V lost 4 bases to trimming and J lost 4 bases; unmatched junction nucleotides: 14. This CDR3 has 16 amino acids. The V gene's germline CDR1 is GTSNPN and CDR2 SVGIG (reference sequence). DNA of the CDR3: TGTGCCTGGAATAGATTTGGGACAGGGCCAAATTACGAGCAGTACTTC. Its protein is CAWNRFGTGPNYEQYF.

The chain combines TRBV20-1 with TRBJ2-5, with 14 positions matching TRBD2. The V and J ends lost 6 bases and 1 base, in that order; junction bases with no gene match: 4. This CDR3 comprises 15 residues. Germline CDR1 and CDR2: DFQATT and SNEGSKA (reference sequence). The CDR3 loop reads CSASGLAGVQETQYF. The CDR3 nucleotides are TGCAGTGCCTCGGGACTAGCGGGAGTCCAAGAGACCCAGTACTTC.

This clonotype was seen repeatedly, ten times or more. The chain employs TRBV4-3 and TRBJ2-1; D is possibly TRBD2 (6 bases). Looked up from germline, CDR1 is LGHNA and CDR2 is YSLEER. The CDR3 totals 17 residues. Between the trimmed V and J ends, which lost 2 bases and 0 bases, there was a span of 14 bases. CDR3 in amino acids: CASSQRHQRASYNEQFF. The CDR3 DNA sequence: TGCGCCAGCAGCCAAAGACACCAGCGGGCCTCCTACAATGAGCAGTTCTTC.

V gene TRBV21-1 combines with J gene TRBJ2-3. TRBV21-1 is noted as a pseudogene. CDR3 size: 15 residues. The CDR3: CASSKANQMADTQYF. Here the CDR3 DNA reads TGTGCCAGCAGCAAAGCGAACCAAATGGCAGATACGCAGTATTTT.

This clonotype was observed a few times. The rearrangement links TRBV5-1 to TRBJ1-1, with no clear D. V lost 4 bases and J lost 2, with 18 bases in between. Germline-derived CDR1 and CDR2 are SGHRS and YFSETQ. This CDR3 has 16 amino acids. In nucleotides, the CDR3 is TGCGCCAGCAGCCAAACGTCCGGTTACGTTAACACTGAAGCTTTCTTT. It yields the protein CASSQTSGYVNTEAFF.

The sample holds a few counts of this clonotype. The genes are TRBV5-1 and TRBJ2-1, with 7 bases that match TRBD2. The CDR3 is made up of 15 amino acids. Germline V gene lookup returns CDR1 SGHRS and CDR2 YFSETQ. J lost 0 bases, V lost 5 bases, and 5 bases had no gene match. CDR3 sequence reads: CASSHLAVSYNEQFF. CDR3 bases: TGCGCCAGCAGTCACCTAGCGGTCTCCTACAATGAGCAGTTCTTC. The variable domain in full, with the rest retrieved from reference TRBV5-1 and TRBJ2-1, is KAGVTQTPRYLIKTRGQQVTLSCSPISGHRSVSWYQQTPGQGLQFLFEYFSETQRNKGNFPGRFSGRQFSNSRSEMNVSTLELGDSALYLCASSHLAVSYNEQFFGPGTRLTVL.

V and J are TRBV9 and TRBJ2-1; D call uncertain. This CDR3 comprises 12 residues. Germline CDR1 reads SGDLS; CDR2 reads YYNGEE. V was pared by 0 bases and J by 4 bases, with 2 bases between. The CDR3 region is CASSVGYNEQFF. The CDR3 bases are TGTGCCAGCAGCGTAGGTTACAATGAGCAGTTCTTC.

This chain joins TRBV7-9 and TRBJ2-3; 14 positions agree with TRBD2. The junction had 6 bases not matched to a gene; V was cut back by 5 bases and J by 5 bases. Per the germline V gene, CDR1 is SEHNR and CDR2 is FQNEAQ (reference sequence). This CDR3 is built from 16 residues. CDR3 residues: CASSQGLAGGLDTQYF. CDR3 DNA: TGTGCCAGCAGCCAAGGACTAGCGGGAGGTTTAGATACGCAGTATTTT.

This clonotype was counted between two and nine times. The chain employs TRBV4-3 and TRBJ1-1; tentative D call: TRBD1 (5 bases). Trimming removed 4 bases from V and 0 bases from J, with 12 bases in between. CDR3 length equals 15 residues. CDR1 and CDR2 from the germline V gene are LGHNA and YSLEER. The CDR3 coding sequence is TGCGCCAGCAGCCTCAGCGGGGGTGTGAACACTGAAGCTTTCTTT. It is translated as CASSLSGGVNTEAFF.

This clonotype was seen a few times. CDR3 nucleotide sequence: TGCGCCAGCAGCTCGTCGGGGACAGCGAGGGGCGGGGAGCTGTTTTTT. Translating gives CASSSSGTARGGELFF. V usage is TRBV5-1 and J usage is TRBJ2-2, with TRBD1 matching over 7 bases. The V segment lost 3 bases and the J segment 7 bases; nucleotides outside the gene matches: 12. Germline CDR1 reads SGHRS; CDR2 reads YFSETQ. CDR3 length: 16 residues.

This clonotype was seen a single time. The V and J genes are TRBV6-5 and TRBJ2-3; D ambiguous. Trimming took 2 bases from V and 0 from J, leaving 12 bases between them. There are 16 residues in the CDR3. Germline lookup yields CDR1 MNHEY and CDR2 SVGAGI. The CDR3 DNA follows: TGTGCCAGCAGTTACCAGGCCGTCCCTAGCACAGATACGCAGTATTTT. Translating it yields CASSYQAVPSTDTQYF.

The chain uses TRBV20-1 and TRBJ1-4; 8 nucleotides line up with TRBD1. Per the germline V gene, CDR1 is DFQATT and CDR2 is SNEGSKA (reference sequence). This CDR3 comprises 12 residues. The DNA of the CDR3 is TGCAGGGGGACAGGTGCTGATGAAAAACTGTTTTTT. It encodes CRGTGADEKLFF.

The sample holds many counts of this clonotype. In DNA form, the CDR3 reads TGCGCCAGCAGCAAACACCCAGTGGATACGCAGTATTTT. It encodes CASSKHPVDTQYF. The V call is TRBV5-1, the J call TRBJ2-3; D uncertain. This CDR3 comprises 13 residues. CDR1 SGHRS and CDR2 YFSETQ come from the germline V gene. Between the trimmed V and J ends, which lost 4 bases and 6 bases, there was a span of 12 bases.

The chain is built from TRBV7-9 and TRBJ2-2; no firm D call. The ends were cut back, 1 base at V and 7 bases at J, with 10 bases in the middle. In germline, CDR1 is SEHNR, CDR2 FQNEAQ (reference sequence). The CDR3 covers 14 residues. The CDR3 DNA follows: TGTGCCAGCAGCTTAGTGTCGAGAAACGGGGAGCTGTTTTTT. The encoded protein is CASSLVSRNGELFF.

The chain uses TRBV29-1 and TRBJ1-3; a weak D match, TRBD1 (5 bases). The germline CDR1 and CDR2 sequences are SQVTM and ANQGSEA. The CDR3 covers 14 residues. V lost 2 bases, J lost 5 bases, and 13 bases lay in between. CDR3 coding DNA: TGCAGCGTTGAACTGGGGCGGGAGAGAAACACCATATATTTT. This encodes CSVELGRERNTIYF.

This rearrangement joins TRBV6-5 to TRBJ2-4; TRBD2 matches 14 bases. V lost 1 base and J lost 1; bases outside the gene matches: 3. Germline lookup yields CDR1 MNHEY and CDR2 SVGAGI. This CDR3 has 18 residues. CDR3 DNA: TGTGCCAGCAGTTACTACGGACTAGCGGGAGGCGCCAAAAACATTCAGTACTTC. The encoded protein is CASSYYGLAGGAKNIQYF.

A few counts support this clonotype. V and J are TRBV28 and TRBJ2-7; the D gene could be TRBD1 or TRBD2 (6 bases each). V dropped 3 bases and J dropped 6 bases, with 9 bases sitting between them. The CDR3 is 12 residues long. Germline V lookup: CDR1 MDHEN, CDR2 SYDVKM. The CDR3 bases are TGTGCCAGCAGTTTTAGGGGGGCCGAGCAGTACTTC. As protein: CASSFRGAEQYF.

The chain joins TRBV4-2 to TRBJ1-2, with no clear D. Germline-derived CDR1 and CDR2 are LGHNA and YNFKEQ. The V and J ends lost 0 bases and 4 bases respectively, with 9 bases between them. CDR3 size: 14 residues. In DNA, the CDR3 is TGTGCCAGCAGCCAAGAGCGGCCGGTCTATGGCTACACCTTC. Encoded protein: CASSQERPVYGYTF.

The rearrangement uses TRBV28 and TRBJ2-4; perhaps TRBD1 as D (7 bases). The V gene's germline CDR1 is MDHEN and CDR2 SYDVKM. V was trimmed by 2 bases and J by 0 bases, leaving 11 bases between them. The CDR3 has 16 residues. CDR3 DNA: TGTGCCAGCAGTTTAGGCGGGACAGTAGCCAAAAACATTCAGTACTTC. This gives the protein CASSLGGTVAKNIQYF.

The sample holds a few counts of this clonotype. This chain uses TRBV7-2 with TRBJ2-4; D is possibly TRBD1 (7 bases). The CDR3 is 16 amino acids. Germline CDR1 and CDR2: SGHTA and FQGNSA. V gave up 5 bases and J gave up 1 base, with 15 bases separating them. In DNA form, the CDR3 reads TGTGCCAGCAGCCCGGAGGGGGCTCGGGCCAAAAACATTCAGTACTTC. It encodes CASSPEGARAKNIQYF.

The table lists this clonotype with many counts. One junction end disagrees with the germline gene, perhaps due to a read error. The V and J genes are TRBV7-2 and TRBJ2-6; D not certain. This CDR3 spans 15 amino acids. The germline gives CDR1 SGHTA, CDR2 FQGNSA. CDR3 region: CASSPRPSGANVLTF. In nucleotides, the CDR3 is TGCGCCAGCAGCCCCCGACCATCTGGGGCCAACGTCCTGACTTTC. Combining the CDR3 with reference TRBV7-2 and TRBJ2-6 gives the whole variable domain GAGVSQSPSNKVTEKGKDVELRCDPISGHTALYWYRQSLGQGLEFLIYFQGNSAPDKSGLPSDRFSAERTGGSVSTLTIQRTQQEDSAVYLCASSPRPSGANVLTFGAGSRLTVL.

The gene calls are TRBV18 and TRBJ2-6, with TRBD1 identical over 8 bases. The junction had 12 bases not matched to a gene; V was cut back by 3 bases and J by 2 bases. Germline V lookup: CDR1 KGHSH, CDR2 LQKENI. The CDR3 runs to 19 residues. DNA for the CDR3: TGTGCCAGCTCACCCAAAGAGCCGACAGGGGTGGCTGGGGCCAACGTCCTGACTTTC. Its protein is CASSPKEPTGVAGANVLTF.

The chain has TRBV18 and TRBJ1-1; tentative D call: TRBD1 (6 bases). This CDR3 is built from 16 residues. CDR1 and CDR2 (germline): KGHSH, LQKENI. V lost 3 bases to trimming and J lost 3 bases, with 17 bases between them. CDR3 nucleotides: TGTGCCAGCTCACCGTATTCAGGGGCCAGAGACACTGAAGCTTTCTTT. It yields the protein CASSPYSGARDTEAFF.

In its sample, this clonotype was seen a few times. The V gene is TRBV12-3 or TRBV12-4, the J gene TRBJ1-1; TRBD1 agrees at 9 bases. The CDR3 consists of 14 residues. The V segment lost 5 bases and the J segment 3 bases; nucleotides outside the gene matches: 4. The CDR3 bases are TGTGCCAGCAGTGGCCGGGACAGGGACACTGAAGCTTTCTTT. It yields the protein CASSGRDRDTEAFF.

This chain links TRBV4-2 with TRBJ2-1, with 9 nucleotides matching TRBD2. Unmatched junction bases numbered 15, after V lost 0 bases and J lost 0 bases. CDR1 is LGHNA and CDR2 is YNFKEQ in the germline V gene. This CDR3 spans 21 amino acids. The chain's CDR3 is CASSQEPSAAGGPTSYNEQFF. The CDR3 DNA is TGTGCCAGCAGCCAAGAACCATCCGCGGCGGGGGGGCCAACCTCCTACAATGAGCAGTTCTTC.